These 6 T cell receptor beta chains originate from one sample sequenced in a study of neurological immune-mediated disorders. TCRdb analysed the 5' RACE reads with MiXCR anew, one entry per CDR3 protein. The data contain approximately 65,000 distinct CDR3 sequences, roughly 5% of them singletons. The sample was PBMCs. The receptors here all came from a human donor with multiple sclerosis. The donor label of this sample is uncertain.

This clonotype has at least ten counts. V gene TRBV5-1 combines with J gene TRBJ2-1, with 9 positions matching TRBD2. CDR1 SGHRS and CDR2 YFSETQ come from the germline V gene. The trim removed 0 bases at V and 0 bases at J, leaving 4 bases unmatched. The CDR3 contains 17 residues. The CDR3 nucleotides are TGCGCCAGCAGCTTGGCCAGCGGGGGGAGCTCCTACAATGAGCAGTTCTTC. Translating it yields CASSLASGGSSYNEQFF.

This clonotype has ten or more counts. The chain carries TRBV2 and TRBJ1-1; D may be TRBD1 (5 bases). The length of the CDR3 is 13 residues. The V gene's germline CDR1 is SNHLY and CDR2 FYNNEI. The ends were cut back, 4 bases at V and 10 bases at J, with 16 bases in the middle. The CDR3 loop is CASSARARGRAFF. The DNA for the CDR3 is TGTGCCAGCAGTGCTCGTGCGAGGGGACGAGCTTTCTTT.

In its sample, this clonotype was seen many times. The V call is TRBV4-2, the J call TRBJ2-6, with a weak D call TRBD1 (5 bases). The CDR3 contains 16 residues. V lost 4 bases and J 2 bases, leaving 12 bases between the germline ends. Germline values: CDR1 LGHNA, CDR2 YNFKEQ. The CDR3 sequence is CASSPRRVAGANVLTF. The CDR3 DNA follows: TGTGCCAGCAGCCCCCGCAGGGTTGCTGGGGCCAACGTCCTGACTTTC.

The chain is built from TRBV5-4 and TRBJ1-5; D is uncertain. Germline V gene data show CDR1 as SGHNT and CDR2 as YYREEE (reference sequence). The CDR3 runs 12 residues. V lost 0 bases, J lost 16 bases, and 14 bases lay in between. In DNA, the CDR3 is TGTGCCAGCAGCTTGGAGTTCGTCCGCGAACATTTT. Protein sequence: CASSLEFVREHF. Together with reference TRBV5-4 and TRBJ1-5, the CDR3 gives the full variable domain: ETGVTQSPTHLIKTRGQQVTLRCSSQSGHNTVSWYQQALGQGPQFIFQYYREEENGRGNFPPRFSGLQFPNYSSELNVNALELDDSALYLCASSLEFVREHFGDGTRLSIL.

This clonotype has ten or more counts. J is TRBJ2-2 and V is TRBV9; D uncertain. The germline gives CDR1 SGDLS, CDR2 YYNGEE. The CDR3 spans 13 residues. The V gene lost 3 bases and the J gene lost 4 bases, with 7 bases spanning the gap. This CDR3 is CASSAQSTGELFF. The CDR3 DNA is TGTGCCAGCAGCGCCCAGTCCACCGGGGAGCTGTTTTTT. Based on the CDR3 plus reference TRBV9 and TRBJ2-2, the full variable domain is DSGVTQTPKHLITATGQRVTLRCSPRSGDLSVYWYQQSLDQGLQFLIQYYNGEERAKGNILERFSAQQFPDLHSELNLSSLELGDSALYFCASSAQSTGELFFGEGSRLTVL.

There are many counts of this clonotype. The rearrangement links TRBV12-3 or TRBV12-4 to TRBJ2-7; TRBD1 might be the D (6 bases). Trimming left V 5 bases short and J 7 bases short, with 21 bases between. This CDR3 contains 15 residues. The CDR3 DNA is TGTGCCAGCAGTATATACAGGGCCAACATCTTGGAGCAGTACTTC. This sequence encodes CASSIYRANILEQYF.